A selection of T cell receptor beta chains follows, all from one sample in a study of vaccination and CD4 T cells after COVID-19. Their recognized antigens are unknown. One entry per CDR3 protein results from TCRdb running MiXCR on the PCR reads. The data show 5,000 to 7,000 distinct CDR3 sequences, with around 34% seen just once and 26% held by the top ten. Sequencing input: CD4+ T cells from blood, cultured in vitro. The origin of the receptors is a human donor in good health. CDR3s include the opening cysteine and the closing phenylalanine or tryptophan. The D gene is left open where the match is weak. The size of a clone is reported for some rows only, either as once, few or many, or as a class for expanded clones.

clone size,J gene,V gene,D gene,CDR3 protein,CDR3 DNA
NA,TRBJ1-6,TRBV12-3/TRBV12-4,NA,CASSFGRQPNSPLHF,TGTGCCAGCAGTTTTGGAAGACAGCCTAATTCACCCCTCCACTTT
few,TRBJ2-2,TRBV7-2,TRBD2,CASRRASGGGTGELFF,TGTGCCAGCAGGAGAGCTAGCGGGGGAGGCACCGGGGAGCTGTTTTTT
few,TRBJ2-6,TRBV6-1,NA,CASTQRLHSGANVLTF,TGTGCCAGCACCCAACGGCTGCACTCTGGGGCCAACGTCCTGACTTTC
NA,TRBJ2-7,TRBV12-3/TRBV12-4,NA,CASSPKGEQYF,TGTGCCAGCAGCCCCAAGGGCGAGCAGTACTTC
NA,TRBJ2-3,TRBV10-1,NA,CASSVDRGSTDTQYF,TGCGCCAGCAGCGTGGATCGGGGCAGCACAGATACGCAGTATTTT
few,TRBJ2-5,TRBV7-6,NA,CASSFSFQETQYF,TGTGCCAGCAGCTTCAGTTTCCAAGAGACCCAGTACTTC
NA,TRBJ2-3,TRBV12-3/TRBV12-4,TRBD1,CASSPRGTATDTQYF,TGTGCCAGCAGCCCCCGTGGGACAGCCACAGATACGCAGTATTTT
NA,TRBJ2-7,TRBV27,NA,CASSYRGYEQYF,TGTGCCAGCTCTTATCGGGGTTACGAGCAGTACTTC
few,TRBJ1-5,TRBV7-2,NA,CASSLGGTLNQPQHF,TGTGCCAGCAGTTTAGGCGGGACACTTAATCAGCCCCAGCATTTT
few,TRBJ1-2,TRBV7-3,TRBD1,CASSLSPPTTGYYGYTF,TGTGCCAGCAGCTTAAGCCCCCCGACGACAGGGTACTATGGCTACACCTTC
NA,TRBJ2-5,TRBV5-1,NA,CASSTGHQETQYF,TGCGCCAGCAGCACGGGACATCAAGAGACCCAGTACTTC
few,TRBJ1-2,TRBV20-1,NA,CSASWGNYGYTF,TGCAGTGCTAGTTGGGGTAACTATGGCTACACCTTC
NA,TRBJ2-5,TRBV28,TRBD1,CASSLNRGKQETQYF,TGTGCCAGCAGTCTAAACAGGGGAAAGCAAGAGACCCAGTACTTC
NA,TRBJ2-7,TRBV20-1,TRBD1,CSATTGNGYEQYF,TGCAGTGCCACGACAGGGAATGGCTACGAGCAGTACTTC
NA,TRBJ2-1,TRBV19,TRBD2,CASSTSGGALGEQFF,TGTGCCAGTAGCACTAGCGGGGGGGCCCTCGGTGAGCAGTTCTTC
NA,TRBJ1-6,TRBV2,TRBD1,CASSGQGINNSPLHF,TGTGCCAGCAGTGGACAGGGGATCAATAATTCACCCCTCCACTTT
NA,TRBJ1-2,TRBV12-3/TRBV12-4,TRBD1,CASSRQGYGYTF,TGTGCCAGCAGTCGACAGGGGTATGGCTACACCTTC
NA,TRBJ2-3,TRBV7-9,TRBD2,CASSLGLAGGAGSSTDTQYF,TGTGCCAGCAGCTTGGGACTAGCGGGGGGGGCAGGCTCATCCACAGATACGCAGTATTTT
NA,TRBJ1-1,TRBV7-9,NA,CASSLRQEAFF,TGTGCCAGCAGCCTGAGACAGGAAGCTTTCTTT
NA,TRBJ1-2,TRBV10-2,TRBD1,CASSQGTGIGGYTF,TGCGCCAGCAGCCAAGGGACAGGGATCGGTGGCTACACCTTC
few,TRBJ2-5,TRBV6-1,TRBD2,CASNEGLVRYQETQYF,TGTGCCAGCAATGAGGGACTAGTTAGGTACCAAGAGACCCAGTACTTC
once,TRBJ1-1,TRBV30,NA,CAWSVRGGGNTEAFF,TGTGCCTGGAGTGTACGTGGGGGCGGGAACACTGAAGCTTTCTTT
NA,TRBJ2-2,TRBV7-8,NA,CASSITGELFF,TGTGCCAGCAGCATCACCGGGGAGCTGTTTTTT
medium-sized,TRBJ2-7,TRBV6-1,NA,CASVVGSSYEQYF,TGTGCCAGCGTGGTAGGGAGCTCCTACGAGCAGTACTTC
NA,TRBJ1-1,TRBV5-6,NA,CASSFIMNTEAFF,TGTGCCAGCAGCTTTATAATGAACACTGAAGCTTTCTTT
NA,TRBJ2-7,TRBV5-1,NA,CASSLAVDPYEQYF,TGCGCCAGCAGCTTGGCCGTGGACCCCTACGAGCAGTACTTC
NA,TRBJ1-5,TRBV30,NA,CAWAGGANSNQPQHF,TGTGCCTGGGCTGGAGGGGCAAATAGCAATCAGCCCCAGCATTTT
NA,TRBJ1-5,TRBV2,NA,CASNRDNQPQHF,TGTGCCAGCAACAGGGACAATCAGCCCCAGCATTTT
NA,TRBJ2-7,TRBV19,NA,CASREKPYSYEQYF,TGTGCCAGCCGGGAGAAGCCGTACTCCTACGAGCAGTACTTC
NA,TRBJ1-1,TRBV5-1,NA,CASSSNTGKNTEAFF,TGCGCCAGCAGCTCAAATACAGGGAAGAACACTGAAGCTTTCTTT
once,TRBJ2-3,TRBV5-4,TRBD2,CASSLFTSGGRGADTQYF,TGTGCCAGCAGCTTGTTCACTAGCGGGGGACGGGGCGCAGATACGCAGTATTTT
NA,TRBJ1-6,TRBV9,NA,CASSVGTVNNSPLHF,TGTGCCAGCAGCGTTGGGACGGTGAATAATTCACCCCTCCACTTT
NA,TRBJ1-1,TRBV15,TRBD1,CATSRGQGLTEAFF,TGTGCCACCAGCAGAGGACAGGGTTTAACTGAAGCTTTCTTT
NA,TRBJ2-5,TRBV5-1,TRBD2,CASSLVLAGGQETQYF,TGCGCCAGCAGCTTGGTTCTAGCGGGGGGGCAAGAGACCCAGTACTTC
few,TRBJ1-6,TRBV5-1,NA,CASSLPTAGVSPLHF,TGCGCCAGCAGCTTACCGACAGCCGGAGTCTCACCCCTCCACTTT
few,TRBJ1-2,TRBV2,NA,CASSVADSDYGYTF,TGTGCCAGCAGTGTAGCGGACAGCGATTATGGCTACACCTTC
NA,TRBJ2-7,TRBV20-1,NA,CSARDQFFYEQYF,TGCAGTGCTAGAGATCAGTTCTTTTACGAGCAGTACTTC
NA,TRBJ1-1,TRBV11-2,NA,CASSLGQGNTEAFF,TGTGCCAGCAGCTTAGGGCAGGGAAACACTGAAGCTTTCTTT
NA,TRBJ1-3,TRBV12-5,NA,CASGSPGNTIYF,TGTGCTAGTGGCTCCCCCGGCAACACCATATATTTT
NA,TRBJ1-2,TRBV5-1,TRBD1,CASSLDDREIYGYTF,TGCGCCAGCAGCTTGGACGACAGGGAGATCTATGGCTACACCTTC
NA,TRBJ1-2,TRBV9,NA,CASSAQGEVGGYTF,TGTGCCAGCAGCGCCCAAGGGGAAGTGGGGGGCTACACCTTC
NA,TRBJ2-1,TRBV5-8,NA,CASSLLGEDEQFF,TGTGCCAGCAGCTTGCTGGGGGAGGATGAGCAGTTCTTC
NA,TRBJ2-2,TRBV7-3,NA,CASSTDANTGELFF,TGTGCCAGCAGCACCGACGCTAACACCGGGGAGCTGTTTTTT
few,TRBJ1-6,TRBV27,NA,CASSIQPDILNSPLHF,TGTGCCAGCAGTATCCAACCAGATATATTAAATTCACCCCTCCACTTT
few,TRBJ1-2,TRBV6-4,NA,CASSEEASSSGYTF,TGTGCCAGCAGTGAAGAGGCGTCATCCAGTGGCTACACCTTC
once,TRBJ2-7,TRBV28,TRBD1,CASSLHLGTGAISYEQYF,TGTGCCAGCAGTTTACACCTCGGGACAGGGGCAATTTCCTACGAGCAGTACTTC
NA,TRBJ1-5,TRBV7-8,TRBD1,CASSFQGEDQPQHF,TGTGCCAGCAGCTTCCAGGGGGAGGATCAGCCCCAGCATTTT
NA,TRBJ1-2,TRBV10-2,TRBD1,CASSEPSTGDGYTF,TGCGCCAGCAGTGAGCCCAGTACAGGGGATGGCTACACCTTC
NA,TRBJ1-1,TRBV6-1,NA,CASRDPGGTEAFF,TGTGCCAGCAGAGACCCGGGGGGAACTGAAGCTTTCTTT
NA,TRBJ2-3,TRBV7-3,TRBD1,CASSSNRGSTDTQYF,TGTGCCAGCAGCTCAAACAGGGGTAGCACAGATACGCAGTATTTT
once,TRBJ2-5,TRBV10-2,NA,CASSGDGETQYF,TGCGCCAGCAGTGGGGATGGGGAGACCCAGTACTTC
few,TRBJ1-1,TRBV2,NA,CASTDRENTEAFF,TGTGCCAGCACCGACAGAGAGAACACTGAAGCTTTCTTT
NA,TRBJ2-3,TRBV12-3/TRBV12-4,NA,CASSFTDTQYF,TGTGCCAGCAGTTTTACCGATACGCAGTATTTT
NA,TRBJ1-1,TRBV10-3,NA,CTSSLRGNTEAFF,TGTACCAGCAGCCTCAGGGGGAACACTGAAGCTTTCTTT
NA,TRBJ1-3,TRBV6-5,TRBD1,CASSYPGQGLDTIYF,TGTGCCAGCAGTTACCCGGGACAGGGTTTAGACACCATATATTTT
few,TRBJ1-2,TRBV15,NA,CATSPPGPKHYGYTF,TGTGCCACCAGCCCCCCCGGACCGAAGCACTATGGCTACACCTTC
NA,TRBJ1-1,TRBV18,NA,CASSPGTEAFF,TGTGCCAGCTCACCGGGCACTGAAGCTTTCTTT